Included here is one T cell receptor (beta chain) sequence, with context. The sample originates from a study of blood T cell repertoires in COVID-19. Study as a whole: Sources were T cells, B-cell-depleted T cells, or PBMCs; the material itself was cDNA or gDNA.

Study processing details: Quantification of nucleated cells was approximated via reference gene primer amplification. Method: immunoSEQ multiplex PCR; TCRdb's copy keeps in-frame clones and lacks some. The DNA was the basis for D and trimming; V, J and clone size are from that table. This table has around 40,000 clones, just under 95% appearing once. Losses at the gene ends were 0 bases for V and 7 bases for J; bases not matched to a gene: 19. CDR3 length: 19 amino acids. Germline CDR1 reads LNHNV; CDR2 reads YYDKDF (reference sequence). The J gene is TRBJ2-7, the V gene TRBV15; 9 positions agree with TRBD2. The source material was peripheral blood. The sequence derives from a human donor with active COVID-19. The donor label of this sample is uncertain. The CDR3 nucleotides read TGTGCCACCAGCAGAGATCGGACCTCTAGAGCGGGAGGCCTCGGGGAGCAGTACTTC. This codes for CATSRDRTSRAGGLGEQYF.